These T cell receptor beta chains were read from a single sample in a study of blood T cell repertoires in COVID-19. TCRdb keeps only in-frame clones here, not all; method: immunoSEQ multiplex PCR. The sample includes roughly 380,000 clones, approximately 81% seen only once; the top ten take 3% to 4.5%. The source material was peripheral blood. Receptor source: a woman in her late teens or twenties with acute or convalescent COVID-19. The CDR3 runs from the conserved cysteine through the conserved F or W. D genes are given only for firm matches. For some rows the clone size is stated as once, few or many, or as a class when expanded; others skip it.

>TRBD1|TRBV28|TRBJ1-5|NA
TGTGCCAGCAGTTTTTTGGGACAGGGTCGGCATAGGCCCCAGCATTTT
CASSFLGQGRHRPQHF
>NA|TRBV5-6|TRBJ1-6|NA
TGTGCCAGCAGCTTAGACAGCTATAATTCACCCCTCCACTTT
CASSLDSYNSPLHF
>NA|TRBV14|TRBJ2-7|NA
TGTGCCAGCAGCCACGCTAACGAGCAGTACTTC
CASSHANEQYF
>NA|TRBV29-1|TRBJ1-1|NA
TGCAGCGCCGAGAGGATATTTAACACTGAAGCTTTCTTT
CSAERIFNTEAFF
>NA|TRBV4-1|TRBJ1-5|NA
TGCGCCAGCAGCGAAACCGAAAACAGGAATCAGCCCCAGCATTTT
CASSETENRNQPQHF
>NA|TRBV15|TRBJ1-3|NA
TGTGCCACCAGCAGAGATGCCCGGGAAGCTGGAAACACCATATATTTT
CATSRDAREAGNTIYF
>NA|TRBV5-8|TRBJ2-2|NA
TGTGCCAGCAGCTCCGGGGTTCACGGGGAGCTGTTTTTT
CASSSGVHGELFF
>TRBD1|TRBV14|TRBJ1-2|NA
TGTGCCAGCAGCCATTTCGTGGGACAGGACCTCTATGGCTACACCTTC
CASSHFVGQDLYGYTF
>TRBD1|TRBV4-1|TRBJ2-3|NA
TGCGCCAGCAGCCAATTTTTCACCGGGACAGCCACAGATACGCAGTATTTT
CASSQFFTGTATDTQYF
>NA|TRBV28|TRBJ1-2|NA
TGTGCCAGCAGTTTAGGGGCCCTGGACGGGTATGGCTACACCTTC
CASSLGALDGYGYTF
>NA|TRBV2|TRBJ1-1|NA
TGTGCCAGCAGTGCCACACCGAACACTGAAGCTTTCTTT
CASSATPNTEAFF
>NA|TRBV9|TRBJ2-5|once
TGTGCCAGCAGCGTAGGAACAGAACCCCAAGAGACCCAGTACTTC
CASSVGTEPQETQYF
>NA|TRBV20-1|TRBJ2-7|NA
TGCAGTGCTAGTCGTTCTAGCGACTCCTACGAGCAGTACTTC
CSASRSSDSYEQYF
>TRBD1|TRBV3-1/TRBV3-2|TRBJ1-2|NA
TGTGCCAGCAGCCAAGTCAAAGGGCCCAGGGGGGGCTACACCTTC
CASSQVKGPRGGYTF
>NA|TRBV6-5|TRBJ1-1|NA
TGTGCCAGCAGTTCGGGAGGGAACACTGAAGCTTTCTTT
CASSSGGNTEAFF
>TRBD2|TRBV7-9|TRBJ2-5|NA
TGTGCCAGCAGCTTAGCGACTAGCTTAAGGGAGACCCAGTACTTC
CASSLATSLRETQYF
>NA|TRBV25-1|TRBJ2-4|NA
TGTGCCAGCAGGGAGGGGGCGAGGGACATTCAGTACTTC
CASREGARDIQYF
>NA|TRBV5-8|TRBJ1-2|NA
TGTGCCAGCAGCTCTCGGATCTCCGGGGACTATGGCTACACCTTC
CASSSRISGDYGYTF
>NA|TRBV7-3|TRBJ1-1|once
TGTGCCAGCAGCTTCGGGTCTCATAACGAAGCTTTCTTT
CASSFGSHNEAFF
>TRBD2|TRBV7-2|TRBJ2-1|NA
TGTGCCAGCAGCTTCTCTAGCGGGACTTACAATGAGCAGTTCTTC
CASSFSSGTYNEQFF
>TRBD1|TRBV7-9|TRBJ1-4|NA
TGTGCCAGCAGCTTAAGCGTGCAGGGGGGTGAAAAACTGTTTTTT
CASSLSVQGGEKLFF
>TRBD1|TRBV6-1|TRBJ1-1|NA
TGTGCCAGCAGTGATCGGAGGACAGGGGGGAGGTACACTGAAGCTTTCTTT
CASSDRRTGGRYTEAFF
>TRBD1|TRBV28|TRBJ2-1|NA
TGTGCCAGCAGTCCCGGGACAGGTTACAATGAGCAGTTCTTC
CASSPGTGYNEQFF
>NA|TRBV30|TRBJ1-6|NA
TGTGCCTGGAGTCCCCCGGGACACTATAATTCACCCCTCCACTTT
CAWSPPGHYNSPLHF
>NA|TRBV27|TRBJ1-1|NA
TGTGCCAGCAGTTCCTTTATCGGTAGGAACACTGAAGCTTTCTTT
CASSSFIGRNTEAFF
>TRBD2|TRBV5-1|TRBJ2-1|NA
TGCGCCAGCAGAAGACTAGCGGACTACAATGAGCAGTTCTTC
CASRRLADYNEQFF
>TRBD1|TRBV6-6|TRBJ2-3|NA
TGTGCCAGCTCCCACCGGGACAGGGGCACAGATACGCAGTATTTT
CASSHRDRGTDTQYF
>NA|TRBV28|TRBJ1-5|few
TGTGCCAGCAGTTTTTACAGCCGGAGGGAACCCCAGCATTTT
CASSFYSRREPQHF
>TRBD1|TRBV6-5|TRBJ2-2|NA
TGTGCCAGCAGAAGACGGACAGGGAAGACCGGGGAGCTGTTTTTT
CASRRRTGKTGELFF
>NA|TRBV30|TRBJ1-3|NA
TGTGCCTGGACTCGGGACATGCAGATCTCTGGAAACACCATATATTTT
CAWTRDMQISGNTIYF
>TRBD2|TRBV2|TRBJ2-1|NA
TGTGCCAGCAGTGAATTTGGCGGGGGGGCCTACAATGAGCAGTTCTTC
CASSEFGGGAYNEQFF
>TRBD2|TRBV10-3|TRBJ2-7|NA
TGTGCCATCTTGGGGGGGTCGACCTACGAGCAGTACTTC
CAILGGSTYEQYF
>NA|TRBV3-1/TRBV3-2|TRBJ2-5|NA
TGTGCCAGCAGCCCGTACTCACAAGAGACCCAGTACTTC
CASSPYSQETQYF
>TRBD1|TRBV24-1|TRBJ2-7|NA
TGTGCCACCAGTGGGACCGGGACAGGGTATATCTACGAGCAGTACTTC
CATSGTGTGYIYEQYF
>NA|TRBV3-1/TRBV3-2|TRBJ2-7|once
TGTGCCAGCAGCCAACTAGCCTCCTACGAGCAGTACTTC
CASSQLASYEQYF
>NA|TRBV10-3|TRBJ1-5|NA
TGTGCCATCAGAATGGGCCGTAATCAGCCCCAGCATTTT
CAIRMGRNQPQHF
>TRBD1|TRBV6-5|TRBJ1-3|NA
TGTGCCAGCAGTTCCGACAGGGGGTATAGAAACACCATATATTTT
CASSSDRGYRNTIYF
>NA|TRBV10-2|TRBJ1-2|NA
TGCGCCAGCAGTACCGGGACAAATGGCTACACCTTC
CASSTGTNGYTF